Sequencing of this T cell receptor (beta chain) was carried out in a study of blood T cells in healthy people across ages. CDR1 is DFQATT, CDR2 SNEGSKA, per germline (reference sequence). This CDR3 region has 16 residues. V shed 2 bases, J shed 5 bases, and the junction held 11 bases outside the gene matches. Next came a second PCR, run for about 7 to 11 cycles, which used a sample-barcoded 5' primer along with a J-beta primer mix. One entry per CDR3 protein, called by TCRdb with MiXCR from the 5' RACE reads. The data show 650,000 to 950,000 distinct CDR3 sequences, around 45% seen once. The sample was blood. This TCR was sampled from a man in his sixties in good health. This rearrangement joins TRBV20-1 to TRBJ2-2; 7 positions match TRBD2. CDR3: CSARLPGTTKTGELFF. CDR3 sequence (DNA): TGCAGTGCTAGACTACCCGGGACTACCAAAACCGGGGAGCTGTTTTTT.